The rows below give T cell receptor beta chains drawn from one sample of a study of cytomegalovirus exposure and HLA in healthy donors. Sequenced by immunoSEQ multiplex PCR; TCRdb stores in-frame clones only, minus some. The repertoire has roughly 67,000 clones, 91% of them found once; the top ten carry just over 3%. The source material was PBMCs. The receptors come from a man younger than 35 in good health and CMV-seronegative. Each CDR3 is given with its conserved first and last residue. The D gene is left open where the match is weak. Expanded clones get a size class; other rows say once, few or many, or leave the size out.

cdr3_nt: TGTGCCAGCAGCGGCGCGGAGGACGAGCAGTACTTC; cdr3_aa: CASSGAEDEQYF; clone_size: -; j_call: TRBJ2-7; d_call: -; v_call: TRBV7-6
cdr3_nt: TGCAGCGTTGAGGAGGGACAGGGCTTCCGCGGGCAGTACTTC; cdr3_aa: CSVEEGQGFRGQYF; clone_size: few; j_call: TRBJ2-7; d_call: TRBD1; v_call: TRBV29-1
cdr3_nt: TGTGCCAGCAGTCTTACTAGCGGGATTCCCATCGAGCAGTACTTC; cdr3_aa: CASSLTSGIPIEQYF; clone_size: -; j_call: TRBJ2-7; d_call: TRBD2; v_call: TRBV27
cdr3_nt: TGTGCCAGCAGGAGGGTACCAGATACGCAGTATTTT; cdr3_aa: CASRRVPDTQYF; clone_size: -; j_call: TRBJ2-3; d_call: -; v_call: TRBV6-1
cdr3_nt: TGTGCCAGCAGCCCGACTAGCGCGAACACCGGGGAGCTGTTTTTT; cdr3_aa: CASSPTSANTGELFF; clone_size: -; j_call: TRBJ2-2; d_call: TRBD2; v_call: TRBV6-4
cdr3_nt: TGTGCCAGTAGTACAGGACAGGGAACCTACAATGAGCAGTTCTTC; cdr3_aa: CASSTGQGTYNEQFF; clone_size: -; j_call: TRBJ2-1; d_call: TRBD1; v_call: TRBV19
cdr3_nt: TGTGCCAGCAGCCACGACAGGGCAGGTGAAAAACTGTTTTTT; cdr3_aa: CASSHDRAGEKLFF; clone_size: -; j_call: TRBJ1-4; d_call: TRBD1; v_call: TRBV5-6
cdr3_nt: TGTGCCAGCAGCATCGGACAAGGAGAGACCCAGTACTTC; cdr3_aa: CASSIGQGETQYF; clone_size: -; j_call: TRBJ2-5; d_call: -; v_call: TRBV9
cdr3_nt: TGTGCCAGCAGCCAACTAGGGGCACTCCAAGAGACCCAGTACTTC; cdr3_aa: CASSQLGALQETQYF; clone_size: -; j_call: TRBJ2-5; d_call: -; v_call: TRBV14
cdr3_nt: TGTGCCAGCAGCTTAATGGGGCTTATTGAAGCTTTCTTT; cdr3_aa: CASSLMGLIEAFF; clone_size: -; j_call: TRBJ1-1; d_call: -; v_call: TRBV7-2
cdr3_nt: TGCGCCAGCAGGGCGGAGGTCGAGCAGTACTTC; cdr3_aa: CASRAEVEQYF; clone_size: few; j_call: TRBJ2-7; d_call: -; v_call: TRBV10-2
cdr3_nt: TGTGCCAGCAGCCCGGGGGGTCAGCCCCAGCATTTT; cdr3_aa: CASSPGGQPQHF; clone_size: -; j_call: TRBJ1-5; d_call: -; v_call: TRBV7-9
cdr3_nt: TGTGCCAGCAGCATGGTTAGGGGACTGACCTACAATGAGCAGTTCTTC; cdr3_aa: CASSMVRGLTYNEQFF; clone_size: once; j_call: TRBJ2-1; d_call: -; v_call: TRBV7-8
cdr3_nt: TGTGCCAGCAGCAAAGGGACGGGACAGTGGGACACCGGGGAGCTGTTTTTT; cdr3_aa: CASSKGTGQWDTGELFF; clone_size: -; j_call: TRBJ2-2; d_call: -; v_call: TRBV21-1
cdr3_nt: TGTGCCAGCAGCGGCCCTCGTCAGGGGTGGAATGAGCAGTTCTTC; cdr3_aa: CASSGPRQGWNEQFF; clone_size: -; j_call: TRBJ2-1; d_call: -; v_call: TRBV6-5
cdr3_nt: TGTGCCAGCAGCTTATATTCCAGGGGGCACACTGAAGCTTTCTTT; cdr3_aa: CASSLYSRGHTEAFF; clone_size: -; j_call: TRBJ1-1; d_call: TRBD1; v_call: TRBV7-9
cdr3_nt: TGTGCCACCAGCAGGCTGTACAGGGAGGGCGAGCAGTACTTC; cdr3_aa: CATSRLYREGEQYF; clone_size: -; j_call: TRBJ2-7; d_call: -; v_call: TRBV15
cdr3_nt: TGTGCCAGCAGCTCCACAGGGCCTGGGGCCAACGTCCTGACTTTC; cdr3_aa: CASSSTGPGANVLTF; clone_size: -; j_call: TRBJ2-6; d_call: -; v_call: TRBV11-3
cdr3_nt: TGTGCCAGCAGCTTAAGGAGACAGGGGGCGGGTGGAAACACCATATATTTT; cdr3_aa: CASSLRRQGAGGNTIYF; clone_size: -; j_call: TRBJ1-3; d_call: TRBD1; v_call: TRBV7-9
cdr3_nt: TGCGCCAGCAGCCATCCAACTCGCAATGAGCAGTTCTTC; cdr3_aa: CASSHPTRNEQFF; clone_size: many; j_call: TRBJ2-1; d_call: -; v_call: TRBV5-1
cdr3_nt: TGTGCCAGCAGCTTAGTACGGGGCCAAGAGACCCAGTACTTC; cdr3_aa: CASSLVRGQETQYF; clone_size: -; j_call: TRBJ2-5; d_call: -; v_call: TRBV7-2
cdr3_nt: TGTGCCAGCACCCCCAGGGGGCAATTCAACACTGAAGCTTTCTTT; cdr3_aa: CASTPRGQFNTEAFF; clone_size: -; j_call: TRBJ1-1; d_call: TRBD1; v_call: TRBV6-5
cdr3_nt: TGTGCCAGTAGTACCGGACAGGGAAGCGCTGAAGCTTTCTTT; cdr3_aa: CASSTGQGSAEAFF; clone_size: few; j_call: TRBJ1-1; d_call: TRBD1; v_call: TRBV19
cdr3_nt: TGTGCCTGGAGTTTTCCAGTTCCCGAAGCTTTCTTT; cdr3_aa: CAWSFPVPEAFF; clone_size: -; j_call: TRBJ1-1; d_call: -; v_call: TRBV30
cdr3_nt: TGCGCCAGCAGCCTACGGGACAGGGGGGCCTACAATGAGCAGTTCTTC; cdr3_aa: CASSLRDRGAYNEQFF; clone_size: -; j_call: TRBJ2-1; d_call: TRBD1; v_call: TRBV5-1
cdr3_nt: TGTGCCAGCAGCTCGTCTAGCGGGAGTCCAACCTACGAGCAGTACTTC; cdr3_aa: CASSSSSGSPTYEQYF; clone_size: -; j_call: TRBJ2-7; d_call: TRBD2; v_call: TRBV28
cdr3_nt: TGTGCCAGCTCACCTCAACGGGGGGCGGACGAGCAGTACTTC; cdr3_aa: CASSPQRGADEQYF; clone_size: -; j_call: TRBJ2-7; d_call: -; v_call: TRBV18
cdr3_nt: TGTGCCAGCAGTCCCGAGAGCGGACCTGGAAACACCATATATTTT; cdr3_aa: CASSPESGPGNTIYF; clone_size: -; j_call: TRBJ1-3; d_call: -; v_call: TRBV6-5
cdr3_nt: TGTGCCAGCAGTAACAGGGTTAACACTGAAGCTTTCTTT; cdr3_aa: CASSNRVNTEAFF; clone_size: -; j_call: TRBJ1-1; d_call: -; v_call: TRBV6-6
cdr3_nt: TGTGCCTGGAGCCCCCTGACAGGGGCGGGAGAGCAGTACTTC; cdr3_aa: CAWSPLTGAGEQYF; clone_size: -; j_call: TRBJ2-7; d_call: TRBD1; v_call: TRBV30
cdr3_nt: TGTGCCAGCAGTCCGGCAACTAAAGGGGGAGAGACCCAGTACTTC; cdr3_aa: CASSPATKGGETQYF; clone_size: -; j_call: TRBJ2-5; d_call: -; v_call: TRBV27
cdr3_nt: TGTGCCAGTGGGGACAGGGGAAGATACTATGGCTACACCTTC; cdr3_aa: CASGDRGRYYGYTF; clone_size: -; j_call: TRBJ1-2; d_call: TRBD1; v_call: TRBV19
cdr3_nt: TGTGCCAGCAGCCCGTGGGGGGGCCGCGGGGGGCAGTACTTC; cdr3_aa: CASSPWGGRGGQYF; clone_size: -; j_call: TRBJ2-7; d_call: -; v_call: TRBV27
cdr3_nt: TGTGCCAGCAGTTTATCGTTGGCTAGCATCTACAATGAGCAGTTCTTC; cdr3_aa: CASSLSLASIYNEQFF; clone_size: -; j_call: TRBJ2-1; d_call: -; v_call: TRBV27
cdr3_nt: TGTGCCAGCAGTTTAGGTACAGGGAACTATGGCTACACCTTC; cdr3_aa: CASSLGTGNYGYTF; clone_size: -; j_call: TRBJ1-2; d_call: -; v_call: TRBV27
cdr3_nt: TGTGCCAGCAGCTCACCGGGACAGGGGATCTACGAGCAGTACTTC; cdr3_aa: CASSSPGQGIYEQYF; clone_size: -; j_call: TRBJ2-7; d_call: TRBD1; v_call: TRBV11-1
cdr3_nt: TGTGCCAGCAGCAAAGTGGTCACCCGGACTAGCGGGAGGGCCGCAAATGAGCAGTTCTTC; cdr3_aa: CASSKVVTRTSGRAANEQFF; clone_size: -; j_call: TRBJ2-1; d_call: -; v_call: TRBV21-1
cdr3_nt: TGTGCCAGGTTCCCCGAGGAGTATTTT; cdr3_aa: CARFPEEYF; clone_size: -; j_call: TRBJ2-3; d_call: -; v_call: TRBV7-3
cdr3_nt: TGCGCCAGCAGCTCGGGACAAGGTTTAAGCGGGGAGCTGTTTTTT; cdr3_aa: CASSSGQGLSGELFF; clone_size: once; j_call: TRBJ2-2; d_call: -; v_call: TRBV5-1
cdr3_nt: TGTGCCAGCAGCGAGAGCTGGCTAGCGGGAGGGAATGAGCAGTTCTTC; cdr3_aa: CASSESWLAGGNEQFF; clone_size: -; j_call: TRBJ2-1; d_call: TRBD2; v_call: TRBV9
cdr3_nt: TGTGCCTGGAGATCCAACGATGGTAGGAGGGCCGAAAACATTCAGTACTTC; cdr3_aa: CAWRSNDGRRAENIQYF; clone_size: -; j_call: TRBJ2-4; d_call: -; v_call: TRBV30
cdr3_nt: TGCGCCAGCAGCGAGCAGGGCTACGAGCAGTACTTC; cdr3_aa: CASSEQGYEQYF; clone_size: -; j_call: TRBJ2-7; d_call: -; v_call: TRBV5-1
cdr3_nt: TGCGCCAGCACCTTCACCGGAGGGCAAGAGACCCAGTACTTC; cdr3_aa: CASTFTGGQETQYF; clone_size: -; j_call: TRBJ2-5; d_call: -; v_call: TRBV5-1
cdr3_nt: TGTGCCAGCAGCCGGGGCGGGGGCTACGCCGGGGAGCTGTTTTTT; cdr3_aa: CASSRGGGYAGELFF; clone_size: -; j_call: TRBJ2-2; d_call: -; v_call: TRBV7-3
cdr3_nt: TGTGCCAGCATGGGACAGGGGTCCTACGAGCAGTACTTC; cdr3_aa: CASMGQGSYEQYF; clone_size: -; j_call: TRBJ2-7; d_call: TRBD1; v_call: TRBV2
cdr3_nt: TGTGCCAGCAGTTCTCTCGGGGGACCGTCGGGCACCGGGGAGCTGTTTTTT; cdr3_aa: CASSSLGGPSGTGELFF; clone_size: -; j_call: TRBJ2-2; d_call: -; v_call: TRBV28
cdr3_nt: TGTGCCAGCAACTTTTGGGGAAGGGGCGAGACCCAGTACTTC; cdr3_aa: CASNFWGRGETQYF; clone_size: -; j_call: TRBJ2-5; d_call: -; v_call: TRBV28
cdr3_nt: TGTGCCAGCAGCTCCCAGGGGGCGACCCAGTACTTC; cdr3_aa: CASSSQGATQYF; clone_size: -; j_call: TRBJ2-5; d_call: TRBD1; v_call: TRBV7-9
cdr3_nt: TGTGCCAGTTCCTCGAACACCGGGGAGCTGTTTTTT; cdr3_aa: CASSSNTGELFF; clone_size: -; j_call: TRBJ2-2; d_call: -; v_call: TRBV5-4
cdr3_nt: TGTGCCAGCAGCTTGGGACTCCTGAGGGATACGCAGTATTTT; cdr3_aa: CASSLGLLRDTQYF; clone_size: -; j_call: TRBJ2-3; d_call: -; v_call: TRBV5-8
cdr3_nt: TGCAGCGTGTCAGCGGGAGGGATGGGGGGGGAGCTGTTTTTT; cdr3_aa: CSVSAGGMGGELFF; clone_size: -; j_call: TRBJ2-2; d_call: TRBD2; v_call: TRBV29-1
cdr3_nt: TGTGCCTGGAGTCAGAAGCGGGAGGGCCCCTACGAGCAGTACTTC; cdr3_aa: CAWSQKREGPYEQYF; clone_size: -; j_call: TRBJ2-7; d_call: TRBD2; v_call: TRBV30